This passage covers 16 T cell receptor beta chains from one sample sequenced in a study of cytomegalovirus exposure and HLA in healthy donors. The study ran its PCR with 60 Vbeta and 13 Jbeta primers. TCRdb's copy holds only in-frame clones and misses some; the assay was immunoSEQ multiplex PCR. The sample's table shows under 85,000 clones. Sequences were obtained from PBMCs. Receptors were obtained from a boy aged 5-17 years in good health and CMV-seronegative.

The V and J genes are TRBV11-2 and TRBJ2-2; 10 bases are shared with TRBD1. From germline, CDR1 is SGHAT and CDR2 FQNNGV. V dropped 0 bases and J dropped 4; count of bases not matched to a gene: 8. The CDR3 covers 18 residues. The CDR3 DNA sequence: TGTGCCAGCAGCTTAGAAGGTCGCGGGACAGGGGTCACCGGGGAGCTGTTTTTT. Translation: CASSLEGRGTGVTGELFF.

This chain links TRBV15 with TRBJ1-2; D may be TRBD1 (6 bases). Looked up from germline, CDR1 is LNHNV and CDR2 is YYDKDF (reference sequence). V shed 6 bases and J shed 3 bases, with 20 bases lying between them. The CDR3 runs to 16 residues. CDR3 DNA sequence: TGTGCCACCAGTCCCGGCGGATCCTCAGGGGACTATGGCTACACCTTC. It specifies CATSPGGSSGDYGYTF.

The chain uses TRBV4-1 and TRBJ1-5; D ambiguous. V dropped 0 bases and J dropped 6 bases, with 9 bases sitting between them. From germline, CDR1 is MGHRA and CDR2 YSYEKL. The CDR3 runs 14 residues. The CDR3 bases are TGCGCCAGCAGCCAAGATCTCGGGTTTCAGCCCCAGCATTTT. Its translation is CASSQDLGFQPQHF.

The chain is built from TRBV5-5 and TRBJ2-1; TRBD1 matches at 10 bases. V lost 3 bases, J lost 5 bases, and 5 bases stayed unmatched. The germline gives CDR1 SGHKS, CDR2 YYEKEE (reference sequence). This CDR3 comprises 15 residues. The chain's CDR3 is CASSSTGGINNEQFF. Here the CDR3 DNA reads TGTGCCAGCAGCTCGACAGGGGGCATTAACAATGAGCAGTTCTTC.

The rearrangement uses TRBV18 and TRBJ1-1, with 7 bases matching TRBD1. Germline V gene lookup returns CDR1 KGHSH and CDR2 LQKENI. J was trimmed by 1 base and V by 3 bases; bases with no gene match: 8. The CDR3 totals 16 residues. CDR3 sequence (DNA): TGTGCCAGCTCACCCCAGACAGGGAACTGGAACACTGAAGCTTTCTTT. Protein: CASSPQTGNWNTEAFF. The full variable domain, with the rest looked up from reference TRBV18 and TRBJ1-1, is NAGVMQNPRHLVRRRGQEARLRCSPMKGHSHVYWYRQLPEEGLKFMVYLQKENIIDESGMPKERFSAEFPKEGPSILRIQQVVRGDSAAYFCASSPQTGNWNTEAFFGQGTRLTVV.

The gene calls are TRBV13 and TRBJ2-2; TRBD2 is a possible D gene (6 bases). Trimming took 5 bases from V and 4 from J, leaving 11 bases between them. The length of the CDR3 is 14 residues. The germline V gene has CDR1 PRHDT and CDR2 FYEKMQ (reference sequence). CDR3 DNA: TGTGCCAGCAGCGATACAGCGGGCACCGGGGAGCTGTTTTTT. Encoded protein: CASSDTAGTGELFF. Combining the CDR3 with reference TRBV13 and TRBJ2-2 gives the whole variable domain AAGVIQSPRHLIKEKRETATLKCYPIPRHDTVYWYQQGPGQDPQFLISFYEKMQSDKGSIPDRFSAQQFSDYHSELNMSSLELGDSALYFCASSDTAGTGELFFGEGSRLTVL.

This sequence joins TRBV11-2 and TRBJ2-7; unclear D gene. The CDR3 totals 15 residues. Germline loops: CDR1 SGHAT, CDR2 FQNNGV. V lost 3 bases and J lost 1, with 13 bases in between. This chain's CDR3 is CASSFGSGGSYEQYF. In DNA form, the CDR3 reads TGTGCCAGCAGCTTTGGATCGGGTGGGTCCTACGAGCAGTACTTC. The full variable domain, completed using reference TRBV11-2 and TRBJ2-7, is EAGVAQSPRYKIIEKRQSVAFWCNPISGHATLYWYQQILGQGPKLLIQFQNNGVVDDSQLPKDRFSAERLKGVDSTLKIQPAKLEDSAVYLCASSFGSGGSYEQYFGPGTRLTVT.

The J gene is TRBJ1-2, the V gene TRBV30; 7 bases align to TRBD1. The V gene's germline CDR1 is GTSNPN and CDR2 SVGIG (reference sequence). The CDR3 is made up of 14 amino acids. Trimming took 5 bases from V and 5 from J; bases not matched to a gene: 11. CDR3 protein: CAWVGPGGSYGYTF. In DNA form, the CDR3 reads TGTGCCTGGGTTGGGCCAGGGGGAAGTTATGGCTACACCTTC.

The chain couples TRBV7-2 to TRBJ2-3; a weak D match, TRBD2 (7 bases). The CDR3 is 16 amino acids. V lost 6 bases and J lost 0, with 16 bases in between. Germline V lookup: CDR1 SGHTA, CDR2 FQGNSA. The DNA of the CDR3 is TGTGCCAGCAGGCTGGGGGGGGGCGGTAGCACAGATACGCAGTATTTT. Translated, it gives CASRLGGGGSTDTQYF.

The J gene is TRBJ2-3, the V gene TRBV7-8, with 9 positions matching TRBD1. This CDR3 contains 17 residues. Germline values: CDR1 SGHVS, CDR2 FQNEAQ. V lost 5 bases to trimming and J lost 1 base; unmatched junction nucleotides: 10. The CDR3 bases are TGTGCCAGCAGCAGGGACAGGGCACTTCTCCGCACAGATACGCAGTATTTT. As protein: CASSRDRALLRTDTQYF.

With respect to this clone: Other DNA variants within this sample encode the same CDR3. The chain is built from TRBV6-5 and TRBJ1-4; TRBD1 matches 8 bases. This CDR3 contains 13 residues. Trimming removed 6 bases from V and 8 bases from J; junction bases left unmatched: 5. The germline V gene encodes CDR1 MNHEY and CDR2 SVGAGI. This chain's CDR3 is CASSPGQVEKLFF. CDR3 nucleotides: TGTGCCAGCAGCCCGGGACAGGTGGAAAAACTGTTTTTT.

The chain is built from TRBV9 and TRBJ2-3; 7 bases are a match to TRBD2. CDR3 length: 16 amino acids. Germline assignment: CDR1 SGDLS and CDR2 YYNGEE. V lost 3 bases, J lost 3 bases, and 10 bases stayed unmatched. As DNA, the CDR3 is TGTGCCAGCAGCGGGGGGGGGATTTCATTTACAGATACGCAGTATTTT. The encoded protein is CASSGGGISFTDTQYF.

V gene TRBV6-4 combines with J gene TRBJ1-5; D remains ambiguous. Trimming took off 6 bases at V and 7 bases at J, with 7 bases between the two ends. Germline-derived CDR1 and CDR2 are MRHNA and SNTAGT. The CDR3 sequence is 11 residues long. The CDR3 bases are TGTGCCAGCAGCCTCCCGCAGCCCCAGCATTTT. This encodes CASSLPQPQHF.

This chain joins TRBV28 and TRBJ2-7; D perhaps matches TRBD2 (6 bases). This CDR3 contains 15 residues. Germline CDR1 MDHEN, CDR2 SYDVKM. V shed 5 bases and J shed 0 bases, with 14 bases lying between them. The CDR3 DNA reads as TGTGCCAGCAGTGCACCGGGGGTTAGCTCCTACGAGCAGTACTTC. Its translation: CASSAPGVSSYEQYF.

The chain employs TRBV27 and TRBJ1-5; no definite D call. This CDR3 comprises 15 residues. Per germline, CDR1 MNHEY and CDR2 SMNVEV (reference sequence). V shed 6 bases and J shed 3 bases, with 15 bases lying between them. The CDR3 reads CASSGSSRPNQPQHF. The CDR3 bases are TGTGCCAGCAGCGGGAGTTCCCGGCCCAATCAGCCCCAGCATTTT.

The chain couples TRBV27 to TRBJ2-5, with 10 bases lining up with TRBD2. The germline gives CDR1 MNHEY, CDR2 SMNVEV (reference sequence). V lost 5 bases and J lost 0; bases outside the gene matches: 12. This CDR3 is built from 18 residues. CDR3 region: CASSPFGLADGYQETQYF. DNA for the CDR3: TGTGCCAGCAGTCCGTTCGGACTAGCGGACGGGTACCAAGAGACCCAGTACTTC.